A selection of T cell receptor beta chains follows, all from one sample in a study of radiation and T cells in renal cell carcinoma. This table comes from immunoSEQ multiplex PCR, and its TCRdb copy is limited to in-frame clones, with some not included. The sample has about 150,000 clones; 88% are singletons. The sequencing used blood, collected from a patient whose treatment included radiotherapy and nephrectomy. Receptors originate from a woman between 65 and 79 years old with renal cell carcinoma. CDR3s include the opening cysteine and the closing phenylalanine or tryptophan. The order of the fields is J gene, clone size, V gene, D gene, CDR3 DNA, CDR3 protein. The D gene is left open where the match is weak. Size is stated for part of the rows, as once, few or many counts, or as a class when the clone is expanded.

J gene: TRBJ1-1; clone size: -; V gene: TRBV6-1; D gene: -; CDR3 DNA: TGTGCCAGCAGTGAAGGAAGGAAGACTGAAGCTTTCTTT; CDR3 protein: CASSEGRKTEAFF
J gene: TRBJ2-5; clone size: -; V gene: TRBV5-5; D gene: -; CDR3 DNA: TGTGCCAGCAGCGGATCAGGGTGGCCCCAAGAGACCCAGTACTTC; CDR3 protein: CASSGSGWPQETQYF
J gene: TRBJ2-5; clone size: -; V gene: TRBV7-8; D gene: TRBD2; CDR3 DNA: TGTGCCAGCAGCCACCTCCTGGTAGCGGGGGTAGGAGAGACCCAGTACTTC; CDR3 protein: CASSHLLVAGVGETQYF
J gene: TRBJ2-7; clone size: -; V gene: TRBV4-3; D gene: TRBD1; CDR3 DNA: TGCGCCAGCAGCCAGGGATCCCGGGACAGGGCCGAGCAGTACTTC; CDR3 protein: CASSQGSRDRAEQYF
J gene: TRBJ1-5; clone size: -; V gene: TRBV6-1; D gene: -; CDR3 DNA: TGTGCCAGCAGTGAACGCAATTCCGGGAGCAATCAGCCCCAGCATTTT; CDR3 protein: CASSERNSGSNQPQHF
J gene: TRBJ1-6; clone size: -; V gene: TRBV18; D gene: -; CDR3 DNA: TGTGCCAGCCTCCGGACAGCCAATTCACCCCTCCACTTT; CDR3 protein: CASLRTANSPLHF
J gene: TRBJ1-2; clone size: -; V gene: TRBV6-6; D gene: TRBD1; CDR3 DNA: TGTGCCAGCAGTCCAGGGGGACAGGGCAGGAACTATGGCTACACCTTC; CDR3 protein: CASSPGGQGRNYGYTF
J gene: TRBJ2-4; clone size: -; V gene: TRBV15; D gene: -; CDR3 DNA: TGTGCCACCAGCAGAGGGGGCGCAGAATCAAAAAACATTCAGTACTTC; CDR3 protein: CATSRGGAESKNIQYF
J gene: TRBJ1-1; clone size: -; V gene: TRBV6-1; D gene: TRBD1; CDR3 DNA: TGTGCCAGCAGTGAGAGGGCAGGGGGCATTGAAGCTTTCTTT; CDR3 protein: CASSERAGGIEAFF
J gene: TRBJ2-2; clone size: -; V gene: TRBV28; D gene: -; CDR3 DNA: TGTGCCAGGAGCTCGTTATACACCGGGGAGCTGTTTTTT; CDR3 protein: CARSSLYTGELFF
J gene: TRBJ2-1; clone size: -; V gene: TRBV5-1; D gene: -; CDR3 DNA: TGCGCCAGCAGCATCGAGGGTAGCTTGGCGGAGCAGTTCTTC; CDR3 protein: CASSIEGSLAEQFF
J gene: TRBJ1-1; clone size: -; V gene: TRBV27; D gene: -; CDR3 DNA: TGTGCCAGCACCGAATTGATCAGGGTGAACACTGAAGCTTTCTTT; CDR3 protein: CASTELIRVNTEAFF
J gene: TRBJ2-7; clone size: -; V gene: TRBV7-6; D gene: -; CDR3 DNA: TGTGCCAGCACCCCCCTGGATGACGGCTACGAGCAGTACTTC; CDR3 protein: CASTPLDDGYEQYF
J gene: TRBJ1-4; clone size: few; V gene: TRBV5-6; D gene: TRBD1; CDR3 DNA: TGTGCCAGCAGCTTGGGAGGTGGAGGGGGCATTGAAAAACTGTTTTTT; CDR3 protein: CASSLGGGGGIEKLFF
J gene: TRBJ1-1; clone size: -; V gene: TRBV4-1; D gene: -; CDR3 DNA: TGCGCCAGCAGCCAAGCGTACAGGGCTTTCTTT; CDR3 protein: CASSQAYRAFF
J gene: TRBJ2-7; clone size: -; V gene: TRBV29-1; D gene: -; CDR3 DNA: TGCAGCGTTGGGATTGGGTCCAGGGTGGGCGAGCAGTACTTC; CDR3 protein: CSVGIGSRVGEQYF
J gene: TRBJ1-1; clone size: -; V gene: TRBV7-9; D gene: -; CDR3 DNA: TGTGCCAGCAGCTTAGTACTAGGAGGGGGCACTGAAGCTTTCTTT; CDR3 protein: CASSLVLGGGTEAFF
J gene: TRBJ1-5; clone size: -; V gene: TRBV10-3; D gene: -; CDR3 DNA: TGTGCCATCAGCGAGGACAGAAATAGCAATCAGCCCCAGCATTTT; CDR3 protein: CAISEDRNSNQPQHF